These 20 T cell receptor beta chains originate from one sample sequenced in a study of cytomegalovirus exposure and HLA in healthy donors. PCR involved 60 Vbeta and 13 Jbeta primers. TCRdb's copy holds only in-frame clones and misses some; the assay was immunoSEQ multiplex PCR. This table has fewer than 150,000 clones, roughly 70% appearing once. Sequenced sample: PBMCs. The receptors originated from a woman aged 50 to 65 in good health and CMV-seropositive.

The CDR3 region is CASSQASFAGIEQYF. The DNA of the CDR3 is TGTGCCAGCAGCCAAGCGAGCTTTGCGGGGATCGAGCAGTACTTC. This rearrangement joins TRBV4-2 to TRBJ2-7; tentatively, D is TRBD2 (6 bases). Trimming took 1 base from V and 6 from J, leaving 16 bases between them. Per the germline V gene, CDR1 is LGHNA and CDR2 is YNFKEQ. This CDR3 has 15 amino acids.

This clone was detected only a few times. The rearrangement joins TRBV18 to TRBJ2-7; 8 nucleotides line up with TRBD2. Germline CDR1 KGHSH, CDR2 LQKENI. The J segment lost 0 bases and the V segment lost 2 bases, leaving 9 bases of the junction unmatched. CDR3 size: 17 residues. The CDR3 bases are TGTGCCAGCTCACCAGAGGTGGGCGGGGGGTCCTCCTACGAGCAGTACTTC. Translated, it gives CASSPEVGGGSSYEQYF. Full variable domain (rest looked up from reference TRBV18 and TRBJ2-7): NAGVMQNPRHLVRRRGQEARLRCSPMKGHSHVYWYRQLPEEGLKFMVYLQKENIIDESGMPKERFSAEFPKEGPSILRIQQVVRGDSAAYFCASSPEVGGGSSYEQYFGPGTRLTVT.

The genes are TRBV11-2 and TRBJ1-1, with 11 bases aligning to TRBD1. This CDR3 has 15 residues. CDR1 is SGHAT and CDR2 is FQNNGV in the germline V gene. With 5 bases clipped from V and 4 bases from J, the junction kept 6 bases outside the gene matches. The CDR3 sequence is CASSLWGQGGTEAFF. DNA of the CDR3: TGTGCCAGCAGCCTCTGGGGACAGGGGGGCACTGAAGCTTTCTTT. Full variable domain (rest looked up from reference TRBV11-2 and TRBJ1-1): EAGVAQSPRYKIIEKRQSVAFWCNPISGHATLYWYQQILGQGPKLLIQFQNNGVVDDSQLPKDRFSAERLKGVDSTLKIQPAKLEDSAVYLCASSLWGQGGTEAFFGQGTRLTVV.

The rearrangement uses TRBV4-1 and TRBJ1-5, with 9 bases matching TRBD1. The CDR3 sequence is 15 residues long. J was trimmed by 4 bases and V by 4 bases; bases with no gene match: 5. In germline, CDR1 is MGHRA, CDR2 YSYEKL. The chain's CDR3 is CASSPWDRDNQPQHF. CDR3 DNA sequence: TGCGCCAGCAGCCCGTGGGACAGGGATAATCAGCCCCAGCATTTT.

This rearrangement joins TRBV6-5 to TRBJ1-1; D is perhaps TRBD1 (5 bases). V was clipped by 3 bases and J by 6 bases, with 11 bases between them. CDR1 and CDR2 from the germline V gene are MNHEY and SVGAGI. CDR3 length: 13 residues. CDR3 nucleotides: TGTGCCAGCAGTTATACGACAGAATCTGAAGCTTTCTTT. It translates to CASSYTTESEAFF.

The chain links TRBV7-4 to TRBJ2-7; 7 bases are shared with TRBD1. The CDR3 is 16 amino acids. The junction had 12 bases not matched to a gene; V was cut back by 5 bases and J by 2 bases. Germline assignment: CDR1 SGHVT and CDR2 SQSDAQ. Here the CDR3 reads CASSIRDSEKTYEQYF. CDR3 nucleotides: TGTGCCAGCAGCATAAGGGACAGCGAGAAAACCTACGAGCAGTACTTC.

V and J are TRBV14 and TRBJ1-2; no reliable D call. The ends were cut back, 2 bases at V and 4 bases at J, with 11 bases in the middle. The germline V gene encodes CDR1 SGHDN and CDR2 FVKESK. CDR3 length: 14 amino acids. The CDR3 protein is CASSQTRGLYGYTF. Here the CDR3 DNA reads TGTGCCAGCAGCCAAACCCGCGGACTCTATGGCTACACCTTC.

V and J are TRBV29-1 and TRBJ1-1; possibly TRBD1 for D (6 bases). The ends were cut back, 7 bases at V and 1 base at J, with 10 bases in the middle. This CDR3 is 12 amino acids long. Per germline, CDR1 SQVTM and CDR2 ANQGSEA. The CDR3 sequence: CSAYRENTEAFF. The CDR3, as DNA: TGCAGCGCCTACAGGGAGAACACTGAAGCTTTCTTT.

The chain carries TRBV6-1 and TRBJ1-1, with TRBD1 matching 8 bases. V gave up 2 bases and J gave up 2 bases; unmatched junction bases: 1. The CDR3 is 14 residues long. Looked up from germline, CDR1 is MNHNS and CDR2 is SASEGT. CDR3 in amino acids: CASSEQGANTEAFF. The CDR3 bases are TGTGCCAGCAGTGAACAGGGGGCCAACACTGAAGCTTTCTTT.

The chain carries TRBV6-1 and TRBJ2-3, with 7 bases fitting TRBD2. The J segment lost 4 bases and the V segment lost 6 bases, leaving 7 bases of the junction unmatched. From germline, CDR1 is MNHNS and CDR2 SASEGT. The CDR3 totals 14 residues. CDR3 protein: CASSPTRGADTQYF. DNA for the CDR3: TGTGCCAGCAGCCCCACCCGGGGGGCAGATACGCAGTATTTT.

The rearrangement joins TRBV27 to TRBJ1-2, with 10 bases aligning to TRBD1. The CDR3 has 16 amino acids. With V trimmed by 2 bases and J by 4 bases, 7 bases remained unmatched. CDR1 and CDR2 (germline): MNHEY, SMNVEV (reference sequence). The CDR3 protein is CASSLLTGGAAYGYTF. The DNA for the CDR3 is TGTGCCAGCAGTTTACTGACAGGGGGCGCCGCCTATGGCTACACCTTC.

The chain uses TRBV4-2 and TRBJ1-5; D may be TRBD1 (6 bases). The length of the CDR3 is 15 residues. Germline-derived CDR1 and CDR2 are LGHNA and YNFKEQ. Trimming removed 2 bases from V and 6 bases from J, with 14 bases in between. CDR3 sequence reads: CASSQNEGVPQPQHF. As DNA, the CDR3 is TGTGCCAGCAGCCAAAATGAGGGGGTCCCTCAGCCCCAGCATTTT.

This clone has only one observation. This chain connects TRBV5-1 to TRBJ2-7; tentatively, D is TRBD2 (5 bases). The germline V gene has CDR1 SGHRS and CDR2 YFSETQ. Trimming pared 4 bases from V and 2 bases from J, leaving 10 bases between. The CDR3 contains 13 residues. The CDR3 spells CASSLNGAYEQYF. In nucleotides, the CDR3 is TGCGCCAGCAGCCTGAACGGGGCCTACGAGCAGTACTTC.

This clone was seen a handful of times. The rearrangement links TRBV5-6 to TRBJ1-3, with D possibly matching TRBD1 (5 bases). Trimming cost V 3 bases and J 0 bases, with 10 bases left between them. This CDR3 comprises 15 residues. Germline values: CDR1 SGHDT, CDR2 YYEEEE. CDR3 coding DNA: TGTGCCAGCAGCTCCGGCGACAGCTCTGGAAACACCATATATTTT. Translating gives CASSSGDSSGNTIYF.

V and J are TRBV2 and TRBJ1-1, with 7 nucleotides matching TRBD1. This CDR3 has 18 residues. Germline V gene sequence: CDR1 SNHLY, CDR2 FYNNEI. V lost 5 bases, J lost 0 bases, and 15 bases stayed unmatched. The CDR3 region is CASSRRPTGTQLNTEAFF. The CDR3 bases are TGTGCCAGCAGTAGGCGCCCGACAGGGACCCAATTGAACACTGAAGCTTTCTTT.

This clone has only one observation. This sequence joins TRBV7-2 and TRBJ1-1, with unresolved D. This CDR3 is 13 amino acids long. Germline V gene lookup returns CDR1 SGHTA and CDR2 FQGNSA. V lost 7 bases, J lost 4 bases, and 13 bases lay in between. In DNA, the CDR3 is TGTGCCAGCAAGATACAGCTCACCACTGAAGCTTTCTTT. Protein sequence: CASKIQLTTEAFF.

This chain connects TRBV10-3 to TRBJ1-1, with D possibly TRBD1 on 6 matching bases. Germline CDR1 is ENHRY and CDR2 is SYGVKD. V shed 6 bases and J shed 10 bases, with 12 bases lying between them. The CDR3 is made up of 11 amino acids. In nucleotides, the CDR3 is TGTGCCATCAGCGAGGACAGAGCAGCTTTCTTT. This sequence encodes CAISEDRAAFF.

This chain connects TRBV10-2 to TRBJ2-3; TRBD1 is a possible D gene (5 bases). The V gene's germline CDR1 is WSHSY and CDR2 SAAADI. This CDR3 has 15 residues. V was cut by 2 bases and J by 4 bases, with 13 bases left in between. The CDR3 spells CASSEQGSLADTQYF. The CDR3 DNA follows: TGCGCCAGCAGTGAGCAGGGTAGTTTGGCAGATACGCAGTATTTT.

V gene TRBV7-8 combines with J gene TRBJ2-7, with TRBD2 matching 7 bases. The CDR3 runs to 15 residues. The V gene's germline CDR1 is SGHVS and CDR2 FQNEAQ. The CDR3 bases are TGTGCTTCATCCAAGCGTGCGGGGGTAGGGTACGAGCAGTACTTC. Translating gives CASSKRAGVGYEQYF.

This clone has just a few counts. The chain recombines TRBV5-1 with TRBJ2-7; maybe TRBD1 (5 bases). V was pared by 1 base and J by 3 bases, with 11 bases between. The CDR3 spans 14 residues. CDR1 SGHRS and CDR2 YFSETQ come from the germline V gene. CDR3 amino acids: CASSLPGLIYEQYF. As DNA, the CDR3 is TGCGCCAGCAGCTTGCCAGGGCTCATCTACGAGCAGTACTTC.